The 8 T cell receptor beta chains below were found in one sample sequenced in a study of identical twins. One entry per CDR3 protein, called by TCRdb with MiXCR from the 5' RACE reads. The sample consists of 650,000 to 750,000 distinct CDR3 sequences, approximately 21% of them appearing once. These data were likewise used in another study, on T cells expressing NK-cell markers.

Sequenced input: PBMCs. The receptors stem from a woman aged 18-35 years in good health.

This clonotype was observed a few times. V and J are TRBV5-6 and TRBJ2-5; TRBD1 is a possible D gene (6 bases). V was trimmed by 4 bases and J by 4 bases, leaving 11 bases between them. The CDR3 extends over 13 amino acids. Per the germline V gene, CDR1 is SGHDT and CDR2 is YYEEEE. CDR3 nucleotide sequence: TGTGCCAGCAGCGCAGGGGTGAGAGAGACCCAGTACTTC. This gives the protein CASSAGVRETQYF.

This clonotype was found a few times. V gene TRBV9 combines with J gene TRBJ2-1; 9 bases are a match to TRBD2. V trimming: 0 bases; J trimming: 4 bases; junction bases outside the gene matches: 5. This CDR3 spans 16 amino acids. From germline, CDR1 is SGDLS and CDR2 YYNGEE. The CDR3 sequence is CASSVGLAGAYNEQFF. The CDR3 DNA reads TGTGCCAGCAGCGTAGGCTTAGCGGGAGCGTACAATGAGCAGTTCTTC.

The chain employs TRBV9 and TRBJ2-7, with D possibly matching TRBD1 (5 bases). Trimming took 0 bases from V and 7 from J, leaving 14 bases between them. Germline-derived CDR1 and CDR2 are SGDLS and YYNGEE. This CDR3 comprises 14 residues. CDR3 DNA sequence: TGTGCCAGCAGCGTAGGTGTGGGCTCAGGGGAGCAGTACTTC. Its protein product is CASSVGVGSGEQYF.

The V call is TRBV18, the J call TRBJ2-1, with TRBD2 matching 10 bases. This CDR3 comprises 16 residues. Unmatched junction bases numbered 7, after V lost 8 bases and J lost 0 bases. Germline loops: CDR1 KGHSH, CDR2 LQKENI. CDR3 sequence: CASKTSGVYSYNEQFF. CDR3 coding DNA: TGTGCCAGCAAAACTAGCGGGGTTTACTCCTACAATGAGCAGTTCTTC.

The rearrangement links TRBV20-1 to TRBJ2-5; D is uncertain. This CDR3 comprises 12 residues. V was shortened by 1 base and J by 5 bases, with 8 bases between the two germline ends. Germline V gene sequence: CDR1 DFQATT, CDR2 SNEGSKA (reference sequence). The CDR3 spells CSARVAMETQYF. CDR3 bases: TGCAGTGCTAGAGTGGCCATGGAGACCCAGTACTTC.

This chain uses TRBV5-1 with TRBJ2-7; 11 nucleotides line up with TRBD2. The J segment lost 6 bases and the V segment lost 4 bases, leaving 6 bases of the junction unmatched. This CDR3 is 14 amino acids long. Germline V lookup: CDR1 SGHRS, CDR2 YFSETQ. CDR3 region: CASSQTSGAPEQYF. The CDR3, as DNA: TGCGCCAGCAGCCAGACTAGCGGGGCTCCCGAGCAGTACTTC.

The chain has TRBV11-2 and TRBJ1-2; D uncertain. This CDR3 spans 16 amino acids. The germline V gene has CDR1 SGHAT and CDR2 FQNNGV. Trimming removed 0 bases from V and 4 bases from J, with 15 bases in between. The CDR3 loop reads CASSLEFQSSGYGYTF. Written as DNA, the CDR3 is TGTGCCAGCAGCTTAGAGTTTCAGTCATCTGGCTATGGCTACACCTTC.

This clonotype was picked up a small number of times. The CDR3 here is CASSLLVSGAYEQYF. In DNA form, the CDR3 reads TGTGCCAGCAGCTTACTGGTTAGCGGAGCCTACGAGCAGTACTTC. This rearrangement joins TRBV7-6 to TRBJ2-7; tentative D call: TRBD2 (6 bases). The V and J ends lost 2 bases and 2 bases respectively, with 13 bases between them. The CDR3 extends over 15 amino acids. CDR1 is SGHVS and CDR2 is FNYEAQ in the germline V gene.